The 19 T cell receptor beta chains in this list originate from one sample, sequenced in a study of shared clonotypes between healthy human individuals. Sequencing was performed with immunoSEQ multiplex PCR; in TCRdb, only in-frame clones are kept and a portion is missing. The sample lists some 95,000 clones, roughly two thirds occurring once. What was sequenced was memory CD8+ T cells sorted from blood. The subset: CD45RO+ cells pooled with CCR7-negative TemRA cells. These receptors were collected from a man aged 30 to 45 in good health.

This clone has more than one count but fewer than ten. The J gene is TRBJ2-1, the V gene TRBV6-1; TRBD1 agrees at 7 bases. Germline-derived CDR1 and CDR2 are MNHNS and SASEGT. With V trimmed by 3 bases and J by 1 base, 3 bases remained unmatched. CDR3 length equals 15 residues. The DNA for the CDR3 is TGTGCCAGCAGTGAGGAGACAGGGTCCTACAATGAGCAGTTCTTC. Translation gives CASSEETGSYNEQFF.

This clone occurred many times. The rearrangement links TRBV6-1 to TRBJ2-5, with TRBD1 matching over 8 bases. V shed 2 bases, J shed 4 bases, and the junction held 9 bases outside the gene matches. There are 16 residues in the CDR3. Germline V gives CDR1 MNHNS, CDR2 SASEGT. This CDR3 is CASSELAGQGGETQYF. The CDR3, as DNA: TGTGCCAGCAGTGAATTAGCCGGACAGGGAGGAGAGACCCAGTACTTC.

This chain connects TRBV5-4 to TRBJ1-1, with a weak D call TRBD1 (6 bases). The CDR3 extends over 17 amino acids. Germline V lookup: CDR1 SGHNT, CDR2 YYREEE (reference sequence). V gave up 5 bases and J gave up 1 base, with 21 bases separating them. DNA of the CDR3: TGTGCCAGCAGTTCACATACAGGGTTATTTGGGAACACTGAAGCTTTCTTT. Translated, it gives CASSSHTGLFGNTEAFF.

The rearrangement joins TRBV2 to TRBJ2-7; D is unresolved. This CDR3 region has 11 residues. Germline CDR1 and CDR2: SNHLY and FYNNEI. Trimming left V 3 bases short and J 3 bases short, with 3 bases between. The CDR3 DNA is TGTGCCAGCAGTGACTTCTACGAGCAGTACTTC. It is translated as CASSDFYEQYF.

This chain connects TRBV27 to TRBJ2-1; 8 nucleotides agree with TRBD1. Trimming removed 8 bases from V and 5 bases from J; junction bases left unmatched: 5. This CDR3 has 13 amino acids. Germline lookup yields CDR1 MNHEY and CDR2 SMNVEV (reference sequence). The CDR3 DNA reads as TGTGCCAGCCGAATGACAGGGGACAATGAGCAGTTCTTC. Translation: CASRMTGDNEQFF.

The CDR3 protein is CASSPGRPNEQFF. CDR3 coding DNA: TGTGCCAGCAGTCCAGGCCGCCCCAATGAGCAGTTCTTC. The chain is built from TRBV7-2 and TRBJ2-1, with unresolved D. CDR3 length: 13 residues. V gave up 6 bases and J gave up 6 bases, with 12 bases separating them. Germline V gene sequence: CDR1 SGHTA, CDR2 FQGNSA.

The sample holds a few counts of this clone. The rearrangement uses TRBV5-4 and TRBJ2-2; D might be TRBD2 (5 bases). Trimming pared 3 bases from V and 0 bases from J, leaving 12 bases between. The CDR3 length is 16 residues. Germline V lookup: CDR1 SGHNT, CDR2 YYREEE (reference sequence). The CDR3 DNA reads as TGTGCCAGCAGCTCCGTACTAGACACGAACACCGGGGAGCTGTTTTTT. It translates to CASSSVLDTNTGELFF.

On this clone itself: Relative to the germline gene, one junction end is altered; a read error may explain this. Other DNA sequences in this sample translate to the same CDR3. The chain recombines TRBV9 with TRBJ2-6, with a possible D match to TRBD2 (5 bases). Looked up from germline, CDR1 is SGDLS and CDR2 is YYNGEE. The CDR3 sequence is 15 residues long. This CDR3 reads CASSVEPSGANVLTF. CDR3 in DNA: TGTGCCAGTAGCGTAGAGCCTTCGGGGGCCAACGTCCTGACTTTC. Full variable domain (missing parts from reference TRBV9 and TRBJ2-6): DSGVTQTPKHLITATGQRVTLRCSPRSGDLSVYWYQQSLDQGLQFLIQYYNGEERAKGNILERFSAQQFPDLHSELNLSSLELGDSALYFCASSVEPSGANVLTFGAGSRLTVL.

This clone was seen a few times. The CDR3 region is CASWTGGSDTQYF. DNA for the CDR3: TGTGCCAGCTGGACAGGGGGCTCGGATACGCAGTATTTT. The chain links TRBV28 to TRBJ2-3; TRBD1 matches 11 bases. This CDR3 has 13 residues. V trimming: 8 bases; J trimming: 6 bases; junction bases outside the gene matches: 4. Germline V gene data show CDR1 as MDHEN and CDR2 as SYDVKM.

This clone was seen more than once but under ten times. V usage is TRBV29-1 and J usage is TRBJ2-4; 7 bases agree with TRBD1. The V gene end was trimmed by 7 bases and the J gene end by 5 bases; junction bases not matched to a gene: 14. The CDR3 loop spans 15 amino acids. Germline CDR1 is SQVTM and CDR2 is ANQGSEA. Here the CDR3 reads CSATQGEVLENIQYF. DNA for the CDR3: TGCAGCGCTACGCAGGGGGAAGTTCTGGAAAACATTCAGTACTTC.

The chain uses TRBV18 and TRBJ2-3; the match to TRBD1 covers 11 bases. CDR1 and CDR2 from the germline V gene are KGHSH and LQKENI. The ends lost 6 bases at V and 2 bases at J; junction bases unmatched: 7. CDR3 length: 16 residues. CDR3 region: CASSPGQGAVTDTQYF. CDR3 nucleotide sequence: TGTGCCAGCTCTCCTGGACAGGGGGCCGTCACAGATACGCAGTATTTT.

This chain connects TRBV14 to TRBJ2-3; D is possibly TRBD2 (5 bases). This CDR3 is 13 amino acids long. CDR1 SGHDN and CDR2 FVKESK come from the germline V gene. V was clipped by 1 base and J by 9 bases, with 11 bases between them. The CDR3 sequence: CASSQVDGMTQYF. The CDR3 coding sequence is TGTGCCAGCAGCCAAGTTGACGGGATGACGCAGTATTTT.

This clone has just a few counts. The CDR3 coding sequence is TGTGCCAGCAGTGAAGCGCTTCGGACAGGGACCTCCTACGAGCAGTACTTC. Amino acids: CASSEALRTGTSYEQYF. This sequence joins TRBV2 and TRBJ2-7; 8 bases are shared with TRBD1. From germline, CDR1 is SNHLY and CDR2 FYNNEI. The ends lost 0 bases at V and 0 bases at J; junction bases unmatched: 7. The CDR3 runs to 17 residues.

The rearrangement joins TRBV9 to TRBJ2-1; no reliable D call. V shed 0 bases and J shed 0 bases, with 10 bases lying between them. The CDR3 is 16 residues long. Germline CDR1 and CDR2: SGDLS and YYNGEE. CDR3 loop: CASSVGGRSSYNEQFF. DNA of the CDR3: TGTGCCAGCAGCGTAGGGGGTAGGAGCTCCTACAATGAGCAGTTCTTC.

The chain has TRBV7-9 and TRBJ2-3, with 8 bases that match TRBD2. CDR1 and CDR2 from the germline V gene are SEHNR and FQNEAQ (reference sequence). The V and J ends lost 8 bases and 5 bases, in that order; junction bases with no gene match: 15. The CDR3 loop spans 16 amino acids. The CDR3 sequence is CASAPPQRERGDTQYF. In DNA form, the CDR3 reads TGTGCCAGCGCCCCCCCCCAGCGGGAGAGGGGAGATACGCAGTATTTT. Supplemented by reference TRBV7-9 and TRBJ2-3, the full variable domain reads DTGVSQNPRHKITKRGQNVTFRCDPISEHNRLYWYRQTLGQGPEFLTYFQNEAQLEKSRLLSDRFSAERPKGSFSTLEIQRTEQGDSAMYLCASAPPQRERGDTQYFGPGTRLTVL.

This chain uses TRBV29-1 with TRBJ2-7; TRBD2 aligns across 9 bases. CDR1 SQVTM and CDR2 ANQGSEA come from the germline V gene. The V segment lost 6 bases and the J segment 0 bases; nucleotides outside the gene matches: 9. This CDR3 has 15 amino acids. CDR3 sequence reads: CSVGISGGSSYEQYF. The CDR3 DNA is TGCAGCGTGGGAATAAGCGGGGGGAGCTCCTACGAGCAGTACTTC.

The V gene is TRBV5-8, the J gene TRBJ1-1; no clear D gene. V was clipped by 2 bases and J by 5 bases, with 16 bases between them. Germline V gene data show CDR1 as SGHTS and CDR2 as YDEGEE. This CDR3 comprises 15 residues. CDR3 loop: CASSFWGAGRTEAFF. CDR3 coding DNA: TGTGCCAGCAGCTTCTGGGGTGCGGGTCGGACTGAAGCTTTCTTT.

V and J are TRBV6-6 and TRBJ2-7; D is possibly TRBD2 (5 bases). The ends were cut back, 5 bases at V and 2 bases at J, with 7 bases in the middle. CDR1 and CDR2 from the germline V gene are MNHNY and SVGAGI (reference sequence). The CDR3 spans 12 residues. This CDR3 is CASSGLAYEQYF. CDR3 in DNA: TGTGCCAGCAGTGGACTGGCCTACGAGCAGTACTTC.

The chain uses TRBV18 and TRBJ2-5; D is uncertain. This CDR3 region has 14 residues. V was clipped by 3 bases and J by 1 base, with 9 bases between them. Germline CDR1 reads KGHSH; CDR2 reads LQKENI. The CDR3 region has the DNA TGTGCCAGCTCACCGGGTCAGGCCCAAGAGACCCAGTACTTC. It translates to CASSPGQAQETQYF. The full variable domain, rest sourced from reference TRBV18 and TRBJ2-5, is NAGVMQNPRHLVRRRGQEARLRCSPMKGHSHVYWYRQLPEEGLKFMVYLQKENIIDESGMPKERFSAEFPKEGPSILRIQQVVRGDSAAYFCASSPGQAQETQYFGPGTRLLVL.